The present T cell receptor beta chain was sequenced within a study of chemoradiotherapy in HPV16-positive cancers. Worth noting for this clone: The antigen remains undetermined.

Some clones are missing from TCRdb's copy, which holds only in-frame ones; the method was immunoSEQ multiplex PCR. The sample has around 3,000 clones; about nine tenths are singletons. Study observations and caveats: Candidate HPV-specific clones and E7-related TCR motifs grew in tumor during treatment. HPV-specific T cells were functionally defined from only a couple of HPV16-positive patients.

Repeated repertoire sampling spanned the course of chemoradiotherapy. The receptor comes from a human donor with HPV-associated anogenital cancer. Sequenced here: tumor tissue, sampled from a patient who underwent chemoradiotherapy.

The CDR3, as DNA: TGTGCCAGCTCCGCAGCTGGTTCCGGCTACACCTTC. This encodes CASSAAGSGYTF. J is TRBJ1-2 and V is TRBV18, with unresolved D. The V end was cut by 6 bases, the J end by 8 bases, with 13 bases between. Germline CDR1 reads KGHSH; CDR2 reads LQKENI. The CDR3 loop spans 12 amino acids.